This entry lists 16 T cell receptor beta chains sequenced from one sample in a study of cytomegalovirus exposure and HLA in healthy donors. The PCR had 60 Vbeta and 13 Jbeta primers. Repertoires were generated with immunoSEQ multiplex PCR, while TCRdb's copy carries only in-frame clones and drops some. Here the sample spans roughly 150,000 clones, 70% to 90% being singletons. Specimen: PBMCs. These receptors came from a woman aged 40 to 55 in good health and CMV-seropositive.

The chain recombines TRBV28 with TRBJ1-3; D possibly corresponds to TRBD1 (6 bases). This CDR3 is 15 amino acids long. V was pared by 3 bases and J by 4 bases, with 13 bases between. The germline gives CDR1 MDHEN, CDR2 SYDVKM. The CDR3 coding sequence is TGTGCCAGCAGTTTCAGGGGCTACGCCGGAAACACCATATATTTT. Translation: CASSFRGYAGNTIYF.

The table lists this clone with a count of one. The chain combines TRBV30 with TRBJ1-1; 7 bases match TRBD1. Trimming took 0 bases from V and 8 from J; bases not matched to a gene: 3. Germline V CDR1 and CDR2: GTSNPN, SVGIG (reference sequence). The CDR3 has 12 residues. The CDR3 loop is CAWSVTGAEAFF. In DNA, the CDR3 is TGTGCCTGGAGTGTAACAGGGGCCGAAGCTTTCTTT.

The CDR3 nucleotides are TGTGCCAGCAGGGAGGAAGAGACCCAGTACTTC. Amino acid sequence: CASREEETQYF. The chain combines TRBV28 with TRBJ2-5, with a tentative D call TRBD2 (5 bases). The CDR3 has 11 amino acids. V lost 6 bases and J lost 3, with 5 bases in between. CDR1 is MDHEN and CDR2 is SYDVKM in the germline V gene.

This rearrangement joins TRBV19 to TRBJ2-1, with a weak D call TRBD2 (5 bases). V was pared by 3 bases and J by 4 bases, with 16 bases between. The CDR3 is 16 amino acids. Germline lookup yields CDR1 LNHDA and CDR2 SQIVND (reference sequence). This chain's CDR3 is CASSITGTTPYNEQFF. The CDR3 coding sequence is TGTGCCAGTAGTATCACGGGAACTACCCCGTACAATGAGCAGTTCTTC.

The J gene is TRBJ1-3, the V gene TRBV7-8, with D maybe TRBD1 (5 bases). Per the germline V gene, CDR1 is SGHVS and CDR2 is FQNEAQ. The CDR3 is made up of 15 amino acids. Trimming took off 5 bases at V and 2 bases at J, with 13 bases between the two ends. Here the CDR3 DNA reads TGTGCCAGCAGCCATAAGACAGCCCCTGGAAACACCATATATTTT. This gives the protein CASSHKTAPGNTIYF.

The V gene is TRBV28, the J gene TRBJ2-3, with D tentatively TRBD2 (5 bases). CDR1 and CDR2 from the germline V gene are MDHEN and SYDVKM. The CDR3 spans 15 residues. Trimming stripped 2 bases from V and 2 bases from J, with 11 bases between. The CDR3 region has the DNA TGTGCCAGCAGTTTAGGTAGCGCAGTCACAGATACGCAGTATTTT. Amino acid sequence: CASSLGSAVTDTQYF.

The V gene is TRBV2, the J gene TRBJ1-6, with a tentative D call TRBD1 (6 bases). The V and J ends lost 6 bases and 8 bases respectively, with 14 bases between them. CDR3 length: 14 amino acids. Germline assignment: CDR1 SNHLY and CDR2 FYNNEI. DNA for the CDR3: TGTGCCAGCAGCTGGGGGCCAGCAGATTCACCCCTCCACTTT. Protein product: CASSWGPADSPLHF.

V and J are TRBV6-5 and TRBJ1-2; 8 bases line up with TRBD1. The germline CDR1 and CDR2 sequences are MNHEY and SVGAGI. The CDR3 is 15 amino acids. V gave up 0 bases and J gave up 3 bases; unmatched junction bases: 3. CDR3 DNA sequence: TGTGCCAGCAGTTACTCTCCAGGGGGCTACTATGGCTACACCTTC. It specifies CASSYSPGGYYGYTF.

The J gene is TRBJ2-7, the V gene TRBV7-6; 7 bases match TRBD1. The CDR3 has 13 amino acids. Germline CDR1 and CDR2: SGHVS and FNYEAQ. The ends lost 5 bases at V and 8 bases at J; junction bases unmatched: 9. In DNA, the CDR3 is TGTGCCAGCAGCCCGGACAGGTGGGAACAGCAGTACTTC. It specifies CASSPDRWEQQYF.

This clone was seen more than once but under ten times. The rearrangement joins TRBV5-5 to TRBJ1-4, with TRBD1 matching over 7 bases. The germline V gene encodes CDR1 SGHKS and CDR2 YYEKEE (reference sequence). Losses at the gene ends were 0 bases for V and 8 bases for J; bases not matched to a gene: 4. The CDR3 is made up of 14 amino acids. The CDR3 region has the DNA TGTGCCAGCAGCTTGGACAGGGGTGGCGAAAAACTGTTTTTT. Its protein product is CASSLDRGGEKLFF.

V usage is TRBV7-9 and J usage is TRBJ1-2, with D unclear. Trimming shortened V by 4 bases and J by 8 bases, and 11 bases separated the two germline ends. Per germline, CDR1 SEHNR and CDR2 FQNEAQ (reference sequence). The CDR3 runs 12 residues. This chain's CDR3 is CASSSEVRGYTF. The CDR3 DNA reads TGTGCCAGCAGCTCAGAGGTACGAGGCTACACCTTC.

V usage is TRBV30 and J usage is TRBJ2-1, with 8 bases identical to TRBD2. The CDR3 loop spans 14 amino acids. CDR1 is GTSNPN, CDR2 SVGIG, per germline (reference sequence). V lost 2 bases and J lost 7; bases outside the gene matches: 7. This CDR3 reads CAWSLTGGPNEQFF. CDR3 DNA: TGTGCCTGGAGTCTGACGGGAGGGCCGAATGAGCAGTTCTTC.

The chain has TRBV6-5 and TRBJ1-6; weak D call: TRBD1 (5 bases). Trimming took 6 bases from V and 8 from J, leaving 14 bases between them. The germline CDR1 and CDR2 sequences are MNHEY and SVGAGI. The CDR3 loop spans 14 amino acids. The CDR3 DNA reads TGTGCCAGCAGGCCTCGGGGGTGGGATTCACCCCTCCACTTT. Encoded protein: CASRPRGWDSPLHF.

V is TRBV5-1 and J is TRBJ2-7, with 9 bases matching TRBD1. J lost 2 bases, V lost 2 bases, and 2 bases had no gene match. The CDR3 is 14 amino acids. From germline, CDR1 is SGHRS and CDR2 YFSETQ. CDR3 DNA: TGCGCCAGCAGCTTAGGGACAGGGCCCTACGAGCAGTACTTC. Its translation is CASSLGTGPYEQYF.

This clone turned up a few times. V gene TRBV2 combines with J gene TRBJ2-3, with TRBD2 matching 11 bases. CDR3 size: 16 residues. V dropped 5 bases and J dropped 2; count of bases not matched to a gene: 6. CDR1 and CDR2 from the germline V gene are SNHLY and FYNNEI. In nucleotides, the CDR3 is TGTGCCAGCAGTACAGGACTAGCGGGTTTCACAGATACGCAGTATTTT. It yields the protein CASSTGLAGFTDTQYF.

The rearrangement links TRBV28 to TRBJ2-7, with no clear D. In germline, CDR1 is MDHEN, CDR2 SYDVKM. The length of the CDR3 is 17 residues. Trimming stripped 3 bases from V and 2 bases from J, with 20 bases between. In DNA form, the CDR3 reads TGTGCCAGCAGTTTTGCCATAAAAATAGAGGAAACCTACGAGCAGTACTTC. It encodes CASSFAIKIEETYEQYF.